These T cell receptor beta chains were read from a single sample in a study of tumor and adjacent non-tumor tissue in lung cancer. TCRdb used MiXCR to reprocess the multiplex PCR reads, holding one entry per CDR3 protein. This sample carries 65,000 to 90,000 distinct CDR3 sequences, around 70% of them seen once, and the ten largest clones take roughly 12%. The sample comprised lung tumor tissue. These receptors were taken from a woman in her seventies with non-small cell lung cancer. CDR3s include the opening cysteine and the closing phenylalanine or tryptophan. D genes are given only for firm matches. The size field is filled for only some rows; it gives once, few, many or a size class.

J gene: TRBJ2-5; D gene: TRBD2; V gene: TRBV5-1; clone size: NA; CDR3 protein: CASSLWASGQETQHF; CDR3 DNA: TGCGCCAGCAGCTTGTGGGCTAGCGGCCAAGAGACCCAGCACTTC
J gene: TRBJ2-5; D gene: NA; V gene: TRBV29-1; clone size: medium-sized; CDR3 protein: CSVEGGGSVSGTQYF; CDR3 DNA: TGCAGCGTCGAAGGAGGGGGGAGTGTTTCGGGGACCCAGTACTTC
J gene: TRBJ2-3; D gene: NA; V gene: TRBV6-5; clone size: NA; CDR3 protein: CASSYSFMNADTQYF; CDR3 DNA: TGTGCCAGTAGTTACTCGTTTATGAACGCGGATACGCAGTATTTT
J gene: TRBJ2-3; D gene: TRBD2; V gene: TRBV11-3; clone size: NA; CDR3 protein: CASSQYAREGSTDTQYF; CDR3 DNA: TGTGCCAGCAGCCAATACGCCAGGGAGGGGAGCACAGATACGCAGTATTTT
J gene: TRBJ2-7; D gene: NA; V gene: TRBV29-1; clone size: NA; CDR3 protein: CSVVGTGCYEQYF; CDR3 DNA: TGCAGCGTTGTAGGGACGGGGTGCTACGAGCAGTATTTC
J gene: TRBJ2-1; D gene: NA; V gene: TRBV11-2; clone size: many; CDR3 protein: CASSHTGITGDEQFF; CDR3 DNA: TGTGCCAGCAGCCATACCGGGATCACAGGCGATGAGCAGTTCTTC
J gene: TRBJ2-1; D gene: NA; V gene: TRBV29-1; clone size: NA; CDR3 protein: CGVRSLESSYNEQFF; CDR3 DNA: TGCGGCGTTCGATCACTTGAAAGCTCCTACAATGAGCAGTTCTTC
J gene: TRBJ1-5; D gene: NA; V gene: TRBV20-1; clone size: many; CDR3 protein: CSAKNSNQPQHF; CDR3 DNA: TGCAGTGCGAAAAATAGCAATCAGCCCCAGCATTTT
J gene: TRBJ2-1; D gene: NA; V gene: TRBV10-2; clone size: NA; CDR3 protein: CASKADPSYNEQFF; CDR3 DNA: TGCGCCAGCAAAGCGGACCCGAGCTACAATGAGCAGTTCTTC
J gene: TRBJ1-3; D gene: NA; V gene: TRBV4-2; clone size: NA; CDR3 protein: CVSSTQGNGNTIYF; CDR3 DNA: TGTGTCAGCAGTACACAGGGTAATGGAAACACCATATATTTT
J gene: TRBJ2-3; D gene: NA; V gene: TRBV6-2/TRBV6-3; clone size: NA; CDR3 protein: CASSYSNLDLTDTQNF; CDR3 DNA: TGTGCCAGCAGTTACTCGAATCTAGACCTCACAGATACGCAGAATTTT
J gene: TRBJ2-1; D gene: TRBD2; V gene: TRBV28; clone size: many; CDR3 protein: CASSFRGLAGDNEQFF; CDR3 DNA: TGTGCCAGCAGTTTTAGGGGACTAGCGGGAGACAATGAGCAGTTCTTC
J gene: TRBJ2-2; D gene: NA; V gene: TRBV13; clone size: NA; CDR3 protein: CACCYTGNTGELFF; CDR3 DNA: TGTGCCTGCTGCTACACAGGGAACACCGGGGAGCTGTTTTTT
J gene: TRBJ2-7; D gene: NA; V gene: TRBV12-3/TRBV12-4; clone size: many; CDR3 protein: CASSLWEKTYEQYF; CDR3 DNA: TGTGCCAGCAGTTTGTGGGAAAAGACCTACGAGCAGTACTTC
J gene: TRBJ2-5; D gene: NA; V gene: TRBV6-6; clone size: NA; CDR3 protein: CASRHREETRYF; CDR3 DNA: TGTGCCAGCAGACATCGAGAAGAGACCCGGTATTTC
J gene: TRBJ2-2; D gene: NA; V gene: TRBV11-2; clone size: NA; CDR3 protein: CASNFSRNTGELFF; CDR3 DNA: TGTGCCAGCAACTTTTCAAGGAACACCGGGGAGCTGTTTTTT
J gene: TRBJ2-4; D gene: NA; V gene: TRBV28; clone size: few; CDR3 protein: CASSYGSSPQLHF; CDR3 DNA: TGTGCCAGCAGTTACGGGTCCAGCCCGCAGTTGCACTTC
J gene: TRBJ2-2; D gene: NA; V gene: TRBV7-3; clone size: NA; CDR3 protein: CASNLTRRMNTGELFF; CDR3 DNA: TGTGCCAGCAACTTAACGCGGCGGATGAACACCGGGGAGCTCTTTTTT
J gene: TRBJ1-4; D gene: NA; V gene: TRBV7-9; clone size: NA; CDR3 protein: CASSLAGPAGGGEKLFF; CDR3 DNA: TGTGCCAGCAGCTTAGCTGGGCCAGCCGGCGGGGGTGAAAAACTGTTTTTT
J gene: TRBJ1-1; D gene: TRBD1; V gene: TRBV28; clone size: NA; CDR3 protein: CASSRPTGTPHTEALF; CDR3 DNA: TGTGCCAGCAGCCGACCGACAGGGACTCCTCACACTGAAGCTTTGTTT
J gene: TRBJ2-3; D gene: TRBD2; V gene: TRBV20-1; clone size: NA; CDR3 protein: CSARATSGRMSDTKYF; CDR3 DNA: TGCAGTGCGAGAGCTACCAGCGGGAGGATGTCAGATACGAAGTATTTT
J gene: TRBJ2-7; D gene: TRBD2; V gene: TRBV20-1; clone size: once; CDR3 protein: CSTAGGTYEQYF; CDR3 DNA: TGCAGCACTGCGGGGGGCACCTACGAGCAGTACTTC
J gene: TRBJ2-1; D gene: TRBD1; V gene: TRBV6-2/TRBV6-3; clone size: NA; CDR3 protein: CVSSHRQGTYNEQFF; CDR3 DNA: TGTGTCAGCAGTCACCGACAGGGGACCTATAATGAGCAGTTCTTC
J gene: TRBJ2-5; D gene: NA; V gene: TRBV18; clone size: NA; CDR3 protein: CASSSWGAIGETQYF; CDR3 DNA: TGTGCCAGCTCGTCCTGGGGGGCTATCGGAGAGACCCAGTACTTC
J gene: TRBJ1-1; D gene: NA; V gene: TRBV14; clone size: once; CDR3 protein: CDSSQGLNTEAFF; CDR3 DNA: TGTGACAGCAGCCAAGGTTTGAACACCGAGGCTTTCTTT
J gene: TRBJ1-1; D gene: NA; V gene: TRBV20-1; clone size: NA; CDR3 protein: CSVKKRPDSEAFF; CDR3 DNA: TGCAGTGTCAAAAAGCGGCCAGATAGTGAAGCTTTCTTT
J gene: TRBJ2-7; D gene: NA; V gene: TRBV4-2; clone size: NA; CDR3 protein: CARIQGTLSYEQYF; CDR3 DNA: TGTGCCAGGATCCAAGGGACCCTTTCCTACGAGCAGTACTTC
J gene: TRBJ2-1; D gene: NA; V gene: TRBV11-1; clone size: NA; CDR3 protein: CASGLAQAGLYNEQFF; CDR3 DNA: TGTGCCAGTGGCTTAGCCCAAGCGGGCCTGTACAATGAGCAGTTCTTC
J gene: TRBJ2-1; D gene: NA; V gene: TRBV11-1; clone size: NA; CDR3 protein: CVSSLQEGRYEQFF; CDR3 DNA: TGTGTCAGCAGCCTGCAGGAGGGCCGCTATGAGCAGTTCTTC
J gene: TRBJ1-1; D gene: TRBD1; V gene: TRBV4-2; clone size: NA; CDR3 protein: CASSPDRASTEAFF; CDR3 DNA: TGTGCTAGCAGCCCGGACAGGGCGAGCACTGAAGCTTTCTTT
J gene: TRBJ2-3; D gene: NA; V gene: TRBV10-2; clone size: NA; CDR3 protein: CASSGGRGDTQYF; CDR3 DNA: TGCGCCAGCAGTGGGGGCCGGGGAGACACGCAGTATTTT
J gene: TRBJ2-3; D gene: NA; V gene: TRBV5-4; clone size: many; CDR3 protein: CASSLERPQGPTDTQYF; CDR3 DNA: TGTGCCAGCAGCTTGGAGCGTCCCCAAGGGCCCACAGATACGCAGTATTTT
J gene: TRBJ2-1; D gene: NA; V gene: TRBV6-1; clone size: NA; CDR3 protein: CASSDLRGREQFF; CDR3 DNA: TGTGCCAGCAGTGACTTACGGGGGAGGGAGCAGTTCTTC
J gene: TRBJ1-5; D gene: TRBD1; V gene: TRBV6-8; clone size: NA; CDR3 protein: CASSETMLYRGKGNQPQHF; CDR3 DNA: TGTGCCAGCAGTGAGACAATGCTCTACAGGGGTAAGGGCAATCAGCCCCAGCATTTT
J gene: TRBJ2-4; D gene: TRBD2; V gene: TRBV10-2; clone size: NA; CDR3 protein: CASSDVLAGHTNIRYF; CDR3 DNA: TGCGCCAGCAGTGATGTACTAGCGGGGCACACAAACATTCGGTACTTC
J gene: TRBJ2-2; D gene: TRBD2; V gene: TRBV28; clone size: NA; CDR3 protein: CSSSLYGTSGSAGELFF; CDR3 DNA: TGTTCCAGCAGTTTATATGGGACTAGCGGGAGTGCCGGGGAGCTGTTTTTT
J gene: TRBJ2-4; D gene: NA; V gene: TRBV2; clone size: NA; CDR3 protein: CASSETEYAAEIAKNIQYF; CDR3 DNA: TGTGCCAGCAGTGAAACGGAGTATGCGGCGGAGATCGCCAAAAACATTCAGTACTTC
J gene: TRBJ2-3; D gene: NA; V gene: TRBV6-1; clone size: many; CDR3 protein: CASSDTMGADTQYF; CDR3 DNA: TGTGCCAGCAGTGATACGATGGGAGCAGATACGCAGTATTTT
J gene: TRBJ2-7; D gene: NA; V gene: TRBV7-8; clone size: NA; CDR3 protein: CVSSLDASSYEQYF; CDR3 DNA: TGTGTCAGCAGCTTAGACGCAAGCTCCTACGAGCAGTACTTC
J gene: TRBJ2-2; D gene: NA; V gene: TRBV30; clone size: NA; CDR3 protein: CVWERNGGLFF; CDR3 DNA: TGTGTCTGGGAACGGAACGGGGGGCTGTTTTTT
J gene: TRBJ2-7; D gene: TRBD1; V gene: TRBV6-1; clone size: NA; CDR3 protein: CATSDEGQGSYEHYF; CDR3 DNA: TGTGCCACCAGTGATGAGGGACAGGGCTCCTACGAGCACTACTTC
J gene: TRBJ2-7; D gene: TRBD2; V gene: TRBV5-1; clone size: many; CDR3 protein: CASSPGTSAYEQYF; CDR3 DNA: TGCGCCAGCAGCCCCGGGACTAGCGCCTACGAGCAGTACTTC
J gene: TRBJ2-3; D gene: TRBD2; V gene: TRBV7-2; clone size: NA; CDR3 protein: CASSLTSGGKDTQYF; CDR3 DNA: TGTGCCAGCAGCTTGACTAGCGGGGGGAAGGATACGCAGTATTTT
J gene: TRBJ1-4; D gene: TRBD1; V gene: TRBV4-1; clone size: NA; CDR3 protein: CASGRQGTEKLFF; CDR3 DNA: TGTGCCAGCGGTAGACAGGGGACTGAAAAACTGTTTTTT
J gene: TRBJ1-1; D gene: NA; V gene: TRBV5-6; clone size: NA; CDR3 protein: CASSLSSWEAFF; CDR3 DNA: TGTGCCAGCAGCCTCTCTTCCTGGGAAGCTTTCTTT
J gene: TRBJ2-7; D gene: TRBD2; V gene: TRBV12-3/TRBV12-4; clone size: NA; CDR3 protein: CASCLWGGSEQYF; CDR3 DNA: TGTGCCAGCTGTTTATGGGGAGGGAGCGAACAGTACTTC
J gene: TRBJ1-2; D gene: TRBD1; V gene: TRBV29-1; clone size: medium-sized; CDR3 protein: CSTKPTGDGYGYTF; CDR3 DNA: TGCAGCACAAAGCCTACAGGGGACGGCTATGGCTACACCTTC
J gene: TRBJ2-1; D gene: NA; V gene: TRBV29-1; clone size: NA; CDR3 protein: CNVEVAGGGEQFF; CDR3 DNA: TGCAACGTTGAAGTAGCCGGGGGCGGTGAGCAGTTTTTC
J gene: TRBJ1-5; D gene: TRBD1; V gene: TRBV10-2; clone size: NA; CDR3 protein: CASSLQGVQPHHF; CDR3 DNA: TGCGCCAGCAGTCTTCAGGGGGTTCAGCCCCATCATTTT
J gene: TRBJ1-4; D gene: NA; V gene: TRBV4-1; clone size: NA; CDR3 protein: CTSSQGRGINGKLFF; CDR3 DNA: TGCACCAGCAGCCAAGGACGGGGGATTAATGGAAAACTGTTTTTT
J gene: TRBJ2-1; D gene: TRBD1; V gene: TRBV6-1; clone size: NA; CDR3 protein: CASRKRQGGGCNEQFF; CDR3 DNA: TGTGCCAGTAGGAAGAGACAGGGTGGTGGTTGCAATGAGCAGTTCTTC
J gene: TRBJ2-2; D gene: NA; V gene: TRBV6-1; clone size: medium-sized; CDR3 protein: CASSASFFSNKNTGELFF; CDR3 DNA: TGTGCCAGCAGTGCCTCTTTTTTCTCAAATAAGAACACCGGGGAGCTGTTTTTT
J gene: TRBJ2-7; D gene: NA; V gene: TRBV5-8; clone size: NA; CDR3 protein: CASINFNHEQYF; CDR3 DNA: TGTGCCAGCATCAACTTCAACCACGAGCAGTACTTC
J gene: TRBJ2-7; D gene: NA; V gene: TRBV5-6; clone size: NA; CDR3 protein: CAGNDGGWMANEQYF; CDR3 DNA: TGTGCCGGCAACGATGGTGGTTGGATGGCCAACGAGCAGTACTTC
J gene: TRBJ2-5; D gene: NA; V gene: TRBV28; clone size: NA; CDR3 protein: CVSSLHSGSQETQYF; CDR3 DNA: TGTGTCAGCAGCCTTCACTCCGGGAGCCAAGAGACCCAGTACTTC
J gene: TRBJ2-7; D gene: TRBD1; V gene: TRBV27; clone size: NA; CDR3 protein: CASSWYGTGKEQYF; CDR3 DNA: TGTGCCAGCAGTTGGTACGGGACAGGAAAAGAGCAGTACTTC
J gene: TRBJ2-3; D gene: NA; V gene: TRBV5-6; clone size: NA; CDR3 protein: CCSSPTDGPSTDTQYF; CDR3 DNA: TGTTGCAGCAGCCCGACAGACGGACCGAGCACAGATACGCAGTATTTT